Listed below are T cell receptor beta chains from one sample, sequenced in a study of blood T cell repertoires in COVID-19. Profiling relied on immunoSEQ multiplex PCR, and the TCRdb table lists in-frame clones only, not all of them. The table lists under 95,000 clones, roughly 83% of them singletons. Source material: peripheral blood. These receptors were collected from a human donor in a cohort sampled during active COVID-19. Both conserved end residues are part of each CDR3. D genes are given only for firm matches. Clone size is given for some rows only: seen once, a few or many times, or a class if the clone is expanded.

clone size,V gene,J gene,D gene,CDR3 protein,CDR3 DNA
.,TRBV6-6,TRBJ1-1,.,CASSYRSNTEAFF,TGTGCCAGCAGTTACAGGAGTAACACTGAAGCTTTCTTT
once,TRBV19,TRBJ2-7,.,CASSTRSSGEQYF,TGTGCCAGTAGTACCCGTAGCTCCGGCGAGCAGTACTTC
few,TRBV29-1,TRBJ2-5,TRBD1,CSVGGGTGQETQYF,TGCAGCGTTGGAGGTGGGACAGGACAAGAGACCCAGTACTTC
.,TRBV7-2,TRBJ2-3,TRBD2,CASSIRTSGSTDTQYF,TGTGCCAGCAGCATAAGGACTAGCGGGAGCACAGATACGCAGTATTTT
.,TRBV6-6,TRBJ1-5,TRBD1,CASSYVDRGYQPQHF,TGTGCCAGCAGTTACGTAGACAGGGGGTACCAGCCCCAGCATTTT
few,TRBV3-1/TRBV3-2,TRBJ1-5,.,CASSQGAGSNQPQHF,TGTGCCAGCAGCCAAGGGGCTGGAAGCAATCAGCCCCAGCATTTT
.,TRBV9,TRBJ1-5,TRBD1,CASSVGTGDQPQHF,TGTGCCAGCAGCGTAGGGACAGGGGATCAGCCCCAGCATTTT
.,TRBV6-2/TRBV6-3,TRBJ1-1,.,CASSLVNTEAFF,TGTGCCAGCAGTTTAGTGAACACTGAAGCTTTCTTT
.,TRBV5-4,TRBJ1-4,.,CASSQWGGEKLFF,TGTGCCAGCAGCCAATGGGGGGGGGAAAAACTGTTTTTT
.,TRBV6-6,TRBJ2-3,TRBD2,CASSPLAGGPWTPDTQYF,TGTGCCAGCAGTCCGCTGGCGGGAGGGCCCTGGACGCCAGATACGCAGTATTTT
.,TRBV6-1,TRBJ1-5,TRBD1,CASSDPDRDPNQPQHF,TGTGCCAGCAGTGACCCGGACAGGGACCCTAATCAGCCCCAGCATTTT
.,TRBV27,TRBJ1-2,TRBD1,CASSQDRLYGYTF,TGTGCCAGCAGTCAGGACAGGCTCTATGGCTACACCTTC
.,TRBV5-1,TRBJ2-3,.,CASSLGSGDTQYF,TGCGCCAGCAGCTTGGGATCCGGGGATACGCAGTATTTT
.,TRBV18,TRBJ2-7,.,CASSPPYGTYEQYF,TGTGCCAGCTCACCACCTTACGGTACCTACGAGCAGTACTTC
once,TRBV28,TRBJ1-2,.,CASSFGRNYGYTF,TGTGCCAGCAGTTTTGGGCGTAACTATGGCTACACCTTC
.,TRBV19,TRBJ2-7,TRBD2,CASSIASGSSYEQYF,TGTGCCAGTAGTATAGCTAGCGGGAGCTCCTACGAGCAGTACTTC
.,TRBV6-2/TRBV6-3,TRBJ2-1,.,CASSYQTGKVYNEQFF,TGTGCCAGCAGTTACCAAACAGGGAAGGTATACAATGAGCAGTTCTTC
.,TRBV19,TRBJ2-7,.,CASSWGREPSYEQYF,TGTGCCAGTAGTTGGGGCAGAGAACCTTCCTACGAGCAGTACTTC
.,TRBV6-1,TRBJ1-2,.,CASSEQGDYGYTF,TGTGCCAGCAGTGAACAGGGTGACTATGGCTACACCTTC
few,TRBV27,TRBJ2-6,TRBD1,CASSSGQEVSGANVLTF,TGTGCCAGCAGTTCCGGACAGGAGGTCTCTGGGGCCAACGTCCTGACTTTC
.,TRBV2,TRBJ2-5,TRBD2,CASSTGTSGLAETQYF,TGTGCCAGCAGCACCGGGACTAGCGGCTTGGCTGAGACCCAGTACTTC
.,TRBV9,TRBJ1-1,.,CASSFKGVGTEAFF,TGTGCCAGCAGCTTCAAGGGGGTCGGCACTGAAGCTTTCTTT
.,TRBV10-3,TRBJ1-3,.,CAISESERESGNTIYF,TGTGCCATCAGTGAGTCGGAGAGGGAATCTGGAAACACCATATATTTT
.,TRBV30,TRBJ2-3,TRBD2,CAWAGTSGRTDTQYF,TGTGCCTGGGCCGGGACTAGCGGACGCACAGATACGCAGTATTTT
.,TRBV7-3,TRBJ2-2,.,CASRFRAGGTNTGELFF,TGTGCCAGCAGATTTAGGGCGGGCGGAACGAACACCGGGGAGCTGTTTTTT
.,TRBV6-5,TRBJ2-7,TRBD2,CASSPSGVPSYEQYF,TGTGCCAGCAGTCCTAGCGGGGTCCCTTCCTACGAGCAGTACTTC
.,TRBV6-5,TRBJ1-4,.,CATSRQTSNEKLFF,TGTGCCACCAGTCGGCAGACATCTAATGAAAAACTGTTTTTT
.,TRBV27,TRBJ2-4,TRBD1,CASRATGLAKNIQYF,TGTGCCAGCAGGGCGACAGGGCTAGCCAAAAACATTCAGTACTTC
.,TRBV15,TRBJ2-5,.,CATSLQLQETQYF,TGTGCCACCAGCTTACAGCTACAAGAGACCCAGTACTTC
.,TRBV9,TRBJ1-1,.,CASSVVDTDTEAFF,TGTGCCAGCAGCGTAGTTGACACTGACACTGAAGCTTTCTTT
few,TRBV7-2,TRBJ1-2,TRBD1,CASSLKGPGGGGYTF,TGTGCCAGCAGCTTAAAGGGCCCAGGGGGAGGTGGCTACACCTTC
.,TRBV6-5,TRBJ1-6,TRBD1,CASRGTGSLALHF,TGTGCCAGCAGGGGGACAGGGTCTTTAGCCCTCCACTTT
.,TRBV18,TRBJ2-1,TRBD2,CASSPKSGSDNEQFF,TGTGCCAGCTCACCTAAAAGCGGGAGCGACAATGAGCAGTTCTTC
.,TRBV3-1/TRBV3-2,TRBJ1-1,.,CASSQVFGGGATEAFF,TGTGCCAGCAGCCAAGTATTTGGCGGCGGGGCCACTGAAGCTTTCTTT
.,TRBV28,TRBJ1-3,TRBD1,CASSSPTGPTSGNTIYF,TGTGCCAGCAGTTCGCCGACAGGGCCTACCTCTGGAAACACCATATATTTT
.,TRBV6-2/TRBV6-3,TRBJ1-1,TRBD1,CASSIGTGGTEAFF,TGTGCCAGCAGTATAGGGACAGGGGGCACTGAAGCTTTCTTT
.,TRBV5-6,TRBJ1-6,.,CASSLRDMGDSPLHF,TGTGCCAGCAGCTTGAGGGACATGGGTGATTCACCCCTCCACTTT
.,TRBV5-1,TRBJ2-3,.,CASSFLASTDTQYF,TGCGCCAGCAGCTTCCTAGCCAGTACAGATACGCAGTATTTT
.,TRBV6-5,TRBJ1-6,.,CASSGSGHSNSPLHF,TGTGCCAGCAGCGGATCGGGACATAGTAATTCACCCCTCCACTTT
.,TRBV5-1,TRBJ2-2,TRBD2,CASSLTSGSAGELFF,TGCGCCAGCAGCTTGACTAGCGGGAGTGCCGGGGAGCTGTTTTTT
.,TRBV25-1,TRBJ2-7,TRBD2,CASSEVTSGRWYEQYF,TGTGCCAGCAGTGAAGTGACTAGCGGGAGATGGTACGAGCAGTACTTC
.,TRBV4-2,TRBJ2-1,.,CASSQVRGNEQFF,TGTGCCAGCAGCCAAGTAAGGGGAAATGAGCAGTTCTTC
.,TRBV7-9,TRBJ2-5,.,CASSLGGGGWETQYF,TGTGCCAGCAGCTTAGGTGGCGGGGGCTGGGAGACCCAGTACTTC
.,TRBV5-4,TRBJ2-1,.,CASSLPGEIYNEQFF,TGTGCCAGCAGCTTACCGGGAGAAATCTACAATGAGCAGTTCTTC
.,TRBV4-1,TRBJ1-4,.,CASSQDGNQVTGQKLFF,TGCGCCAGCAGCCAAGATGGAAACCAGGTCACCGGCCAAAAACTGTTTTTT
.,TRBV11-2,TRBJ1-2,TRBD1,CASSQQTGDYGYTF,TGTGCCAGCAGCCAACAGACAGGGGACTATGGCTACACCTTC
few,TRBV18,TRBJ2-1,TRBD1,CASSPGTGGLHEQFF,TGTGCCAGCTCACCCGGGACAGGGGGTCTGCATGAGCAGTTCTTC
.,TRBV27,TRBJ1-2,.,CASSPAPTRGNYGYTF,TGTGCCAGCAGTCCTGCTCCCACCCGGGGTAACTATGGCTACACCTTC
.,TRBV5-1,TRBJ1-2,.,CASSLGGWFYGYTF,TGCGCCAGCAGCTTAGGGGGTTGGTTCTATGGCTACACCTTC
.,TRBV3-1/TRBV3-2,TRBJ1-2,.,CASSQLGGLNYGYTF,TGTGCCAGCAGCCAACTAGGGGGTCTTAACTATGGCTACACCTTC
.,TRBV28,TRBJ1-1,TRBD1,CAGMPGQGYTEAFF,TGTGCCGGGATGCCCGGACAGGGCTACACTGAAGCTTTCTTT
.,TRBV7-7,TRBJ2-5,TRBD1,CASSRTGTGIETQYF,TGTGCTAGCAGCCGTACCGGGACAGGGATAGAGACCCAGTACTTC
.,TRBV29-1,TRBJ2-3,TRBD2,CSGKGLATATDTQYF,TGCAGCGGTAAGGGACTAGCTACGGCCACAGATACGCAGTATTTT